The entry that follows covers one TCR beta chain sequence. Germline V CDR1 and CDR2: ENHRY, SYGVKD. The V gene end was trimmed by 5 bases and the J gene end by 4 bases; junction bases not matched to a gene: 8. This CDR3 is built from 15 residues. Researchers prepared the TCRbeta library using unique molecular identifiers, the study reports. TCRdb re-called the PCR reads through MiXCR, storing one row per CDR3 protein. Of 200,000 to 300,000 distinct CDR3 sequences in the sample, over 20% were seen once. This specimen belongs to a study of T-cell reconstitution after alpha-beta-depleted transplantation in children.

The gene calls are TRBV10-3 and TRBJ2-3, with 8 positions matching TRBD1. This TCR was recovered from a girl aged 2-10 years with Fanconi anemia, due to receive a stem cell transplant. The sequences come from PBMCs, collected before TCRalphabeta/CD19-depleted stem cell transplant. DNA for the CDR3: TGTGCCATCAGTCGTGTAACAGGGGGTGCAGATACGCAGTATTTT. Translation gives CAISRVTGGADTQYF.